Listed below are T cell receptor beta chains from one sample, sequenced in a study of T cell responses to AZD1222 COVID-19 vaccine. The assay was immunoSEQ multiplex PCR, and TCRdb's table has in-frame clones only and misses some. Seen here are over 40,000 clones, about 88% observed once, and the top ten hold approximately 30%. Sequenced here: peripheral blood, sampled on day 0 of AZD1222 vaccination. Receptors originate from an adult in good health. The CDR3 runs from the conserved cysteine through the conserved F or W. Expanded clones get a size class; other rows say once, few or many, or leave the size out.

v_call,j_call,clone_size,cdr3_aa
TRBV5-1,TRBJ1-6,NA,CASSEIPDNSPLHF
TRBV29-1,TRBJ2-7,NA,CSVEGQDSYEQYF
TRBV5-1,TRBJ1-1,NA,CASSLLTGGTEAFF
TRBV25-1,TRBJ1-2,NA,CASSVGTGVLGGYTF
TRBV19,TRBJ1-2,NA,CASSTSGFFYGYTF
TRBV5-1,TRBJ2-1,NA,CASSQGLAAYNEQFF
TRBV7-9,TRBJ1-1,NA,CASSSSGTANTEAFF
TRBV7-8,TRBJ1-2,NA,CASSSRVGGYTF
TRBV5-1,TRBJ2-7,NA,CASSREGDEQYF
TRBV11-2,TRBJ1-1,NA,CASSLVVAGTEAFF
TRBV19,TRBJ2-7,few,CASSMRWQGHSYEQYF
TRBV3-1/TRBV3-2,TRBJ2-3,NA,CASSPHADTQYF
TRBV28,TRBJ1-3,NA,CASSLLASGNTIYF
TRBV4-2,TRBJ2-1,NA,CASSQNTWTSGAEQFF
TRBV14,TRBJ2-7,NA,CASSLAGPTYEQYF
TRBV27,TRBJ2-2,NA,CASSLLGRAGELFF
TRBV19,TRBJ1-1,NA,CASSIKNPGDRGSTEAFF
TRBV6-1,TRBJ1-5,NA,CASSEARGRVQPQHF
TRBV19,TRBJ1-4,few,CASSMRGTRTNEKLFF
TRBV6-5,TRBJ1-5,NA,CASSYQRGNQPQHF
TRBV18,TRBJ2-7,NA,CASSLSSSGTNYEQYF
TRBV7-2,TRBJ2-1,NA,CASSLARASGRNEQFF
TRBV30,TRBJ1-1,NA,CAWSKGSRTEAFF
TRBV11-2,TRBJ2-7,NA,CASSSGLAGGHEQYF
TRBV7-8,TRBJ1-4,NA,CASSPYQTGLNEKLFF
TRBV4-2,TRBJ2-4,NA,CASSQDSGAELAKNIQYF
TRBV23-1,TRBJ1-3,NA,CASRRGFSIYF
TRBV7-8,TRBJ1-5,once,CASSPGQGIGNQPQHF
TRBV29-1,TRBJ2-5,NA,CSVLPKETQYF
TRBV27,TRBJ2-3,NA,CASNLWGPTDTQYF
TRBV29-1,TRBJ2-3,once,CSGASGTDTQYF
TRBV6-5,TRBJ1-2,NA,CASRRQGGHGYTF
TRBV25-1,TRBJ2-4,once,CASSGRGRNLAKNIQYF
TRBV5-6,TRBJ1-4,NA,CASQDGEKLFF
TRBV6-5,TRBJ2-7,NA,CASSPRQGGQYF
TRBV30,TRBJ1-6,NA,CAWSVQAYSPLHF
TRBV28,TRBJ1-2,NA,CASSSVGGGNYGYTF
TRBV28,TRBJ2-4,NA,CASSLMDAARNIQYF
TRBV18,TRBJ1-5,NA,CASSPTGNNQPQHF
TRBV3-1/TRBV3-2,TRBJ2-3,NA,CASSQRTIAVGADTQYF
TRBV6-1,TRBJ1-1,NA,CAILGGLNTEAFF
TRBV30,TRBJ1-6,NA,CAWISRRGTGTDNSPLHF
TRBV4-3,TRBJ1-2,few,CASSQDGGLSGYTF
TRBV6-6,TRBJ2-3,NA,CASSTRGRGKDTQYF
TRBV11-3,TRBJ2-6,NA,CASSKHVLSSGANVLTF
TRBV19,TRBJ2-1,NA,CASSMLQRGRGSSYNEQFF
TRBV28,TRBJ1-6,NA,CASSQPGQGVSPLHF
TRBV29-1,TRBJ1-3,NA,CSVELASGNTIYF
TRBV29-1,TRBJ1-5,NA,CSVKDRNQPQHF
TRBV19,TRBJ2-7,NA,CASSSRGLNYEQYF
TRBV6-2/TRBV6-3,TRBJ2-3,NA,CASSGTVSDTQYF
TRBV7-6,TRBJ1-3,NA,CASSYGTDSGNTIYF
TRBV6-5,TRBJ1-3,few,CASRGGAGNTIYF
TRBV19,TRBJ1-1,NA,CASSIRTANTEAFF
TRBV4-3,TRBJ2-6,once,CASSQDRGSGANVLTF
TRBV7-6,TRBJ2-1,few,CASSTRIDEQFF
TRBV5-8,TRBJ1-1,few,CASSSGQRTEAFF
TRBV9,TRBJ1-2,NA,CASSLRQGANYGYTF
TRBV11-2,TRBJ2-2,NA,CASSSVAGGTGELFF